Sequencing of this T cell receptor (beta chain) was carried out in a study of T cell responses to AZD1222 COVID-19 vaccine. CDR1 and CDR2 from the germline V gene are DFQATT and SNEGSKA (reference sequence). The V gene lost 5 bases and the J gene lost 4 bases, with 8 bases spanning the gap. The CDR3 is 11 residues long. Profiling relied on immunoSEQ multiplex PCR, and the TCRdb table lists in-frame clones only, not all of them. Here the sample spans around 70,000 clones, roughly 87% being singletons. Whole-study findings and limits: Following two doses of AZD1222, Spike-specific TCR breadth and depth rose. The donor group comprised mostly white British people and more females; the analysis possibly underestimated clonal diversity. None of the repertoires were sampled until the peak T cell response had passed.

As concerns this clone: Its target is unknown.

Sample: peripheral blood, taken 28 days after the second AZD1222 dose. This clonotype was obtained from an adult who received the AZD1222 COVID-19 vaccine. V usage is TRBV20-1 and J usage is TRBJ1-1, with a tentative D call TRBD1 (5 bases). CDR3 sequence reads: CSAAGATEAFF. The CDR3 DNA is TGCAGTGCTGCCGGGGCCACTGAAGCTTTCTTT.